Reported below is one TCR beta chain. Its matching antigen is unknown. cDNA reverse transcribed from extracted RNA served as the sequencing template. Clones were sequenced by immunoSEQ multiplex PCR, and TCRdb holds only the in-frame ones, with some missing. The sample has 140,000 to 150,000 clones; about half are singletons. This entry belongs to a study of CD8+ T cells in alopecia areata. Isolation of CD4+ and CD8+ T cells from PBMCs was achieved by sorting. Germline CDR1 reads SGHAT; CDR2 reads FQNNGV. The CDR3 is made up of 15 amino acids. V lost 5 bases to trimming and J lost 5 bases; unmatched junction nucleotides: 4. Study conclusions and caveats: In lesional scalp, particularly from alopecia totalis/universalis, clonality was higher than in normal scalp. Patients showed less clear TCR sequence sharing than mice, possibly partly because of HLA diversity. Scalp sample sequencing also detects resident alphabeta T cells of normal skin.

Sequenced material: CD4+ T cells sorted from blood, taken at week 0. The chain uses TRBV11-2 and TRBJ2-5, with 14 bases matching TRBD2. The origin of this receptor is a human donor with alopecia areata. The CDR3 loop reads CASSPWTSGGETQYF. The CDR3 DNA reads TGTGCCAGCAGCCCGTGGACTAGCGGGGGGGAGACCCAGTACTTC.